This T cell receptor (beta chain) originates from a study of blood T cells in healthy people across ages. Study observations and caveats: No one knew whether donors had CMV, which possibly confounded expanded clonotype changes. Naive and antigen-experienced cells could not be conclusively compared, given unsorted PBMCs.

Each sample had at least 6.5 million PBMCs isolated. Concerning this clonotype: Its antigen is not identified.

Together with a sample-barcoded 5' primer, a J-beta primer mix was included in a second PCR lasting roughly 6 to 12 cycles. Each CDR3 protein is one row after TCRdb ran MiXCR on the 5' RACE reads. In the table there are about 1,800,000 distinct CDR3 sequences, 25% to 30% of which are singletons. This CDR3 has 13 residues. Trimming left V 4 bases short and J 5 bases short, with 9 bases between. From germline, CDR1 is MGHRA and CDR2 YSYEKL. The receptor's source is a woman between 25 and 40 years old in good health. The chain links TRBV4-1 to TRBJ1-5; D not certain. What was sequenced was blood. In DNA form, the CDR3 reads TGCGCCAGCAGCCTGACTTGGGATCAGCCCCAGCATTTT. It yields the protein CASSLTWDQPQHF.